This TCR beta chain derives from a study of radiotherapy plus CTLA-4 blockade in lung cancer. Study-wide findings and caveats: Expansion of tumor-derived TCR clones was observed in blood after radiotherapy plus ipilimumab.

Treatment of patients with chemo-refractory metastatic non-small-cell lung cancer consisted of focal radiation plus CTLA-4 blockade with ipilimumab. Comments on this clone: Its cognate antigen is unknown.

The table came from immunoSEQ multiplex PCR; TCRdb's copy has only in-frame clones and leaves some out. The repertoire holds more than 40,000 clones, with around 76% as singletons. The sequence derives from a human donor with non-small cell lung cancer who had stable disease on radiotherapy plus ipilimumab. Sample: peripheral blood, taken from a patient treated with radiotherapy plus ipilimumab.

The DNA of the CDR3 is TGTGCCAGCAGCTTAACCGGGGATAATTCACCCCTCCACTTT. This translates into CASSLTGDNSPLHF. V and J are TRBV7-3 and TRBJ1-6; D is unclear. The germline V gene encodes CDR1 SGHTA and CDR2 FQGTGA. The V end lost 0 bases, the J end lost 5 bases, and 5 bases lay between the germline ends. The CDR3 covers 14 residues. Full variable domain (remainder filled in from reference TRBV7-3 and TRBJ1-6): GAGVSQTPSNKVTEKGKYVELRCDPISGHTALYWYRQSLGQGPEFLIYFQGTGAADDSGLPNDRFFAVRPEGSVSTLKIQRTERGDSAVYLCASSLTGDNSPLHFGNGTRLTVT.